This TCR beta chain was documented in a study of OX40 agonist ivuxolimab in advanced cancers. In the study overall: Ivuxolimab, an agonist antibody against OX40 (CD134), was given to patients. Previous treatment with anti-PD-1, anti-PD-L1 or anti-CTLA-4 therapy was allowed; less than 45% had received some. Study-wide results and caveats: Averaging showed that CD8+ T cells had more expanded clones than CD4+ did. Low normalized clonal expansion also occurred in some nonresponding patients.

The CDR3 has 14 amino acids. The V and J ends lost 6 bases and 0 bases, in that order; junction bases with no gene match: 5. Per the germline V gene, CDR1 is KGHSH and CDR2 is LQKENI. Using immunoSEQ multiplex PCR, the repertoire was profiled, and TCRdb retains in-frame clones only, with some absent. The sample has around 100,000 clones, about 83% seen once. Worth noting for this clone: As yet, its antigen is unknown.

The chain links TRBV18 to TRBJ2-7, with 7 nucleotides matching TRBD1. This sample comprised CD4+ or CD8+ T cells sorted from blood, obtained in a trial of the OX40 agonist ivuxolimab. The source is an adult with an advanced solid tumor such as melanoma, head and neck, liver or kidney cancer. The CDR3 reads CASSRQGLSYEQYF. In nucleotides, the CDR3 is TGTGCCAGCTCCCGACAGGGTCTCTCCTACGAGCAGTACTTC.